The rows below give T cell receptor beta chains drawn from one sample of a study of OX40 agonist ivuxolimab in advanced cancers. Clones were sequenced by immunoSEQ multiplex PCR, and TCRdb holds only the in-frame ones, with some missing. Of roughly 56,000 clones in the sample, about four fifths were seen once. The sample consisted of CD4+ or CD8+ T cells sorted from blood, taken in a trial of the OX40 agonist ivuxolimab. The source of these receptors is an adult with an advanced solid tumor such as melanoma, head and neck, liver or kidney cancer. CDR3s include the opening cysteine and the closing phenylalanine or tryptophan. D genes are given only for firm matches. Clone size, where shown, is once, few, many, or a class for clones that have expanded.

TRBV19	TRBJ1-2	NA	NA	TGTGCCAGTAGTGTCGGACATTTTGGTGGCTACACCTTC	CASSVGHFGGYTF
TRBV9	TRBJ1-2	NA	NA	TGTGCCAGCTCCCCCTCCTGGGGAGGAGACTATGGCTACACCTTC	CASSPSWGGDYGYTF
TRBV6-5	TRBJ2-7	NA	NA	TGTGCCAGCAGTTACTCGGAACAGGGCGGCGAGCAGTACTTC	CASSYSEQGGEQYF
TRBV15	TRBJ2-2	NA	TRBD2	TGTGCCACCAGCGGGGGGACTAGCCCCACCGGGGAGCTGTTTTTT	CATSGGTSPTGELFF
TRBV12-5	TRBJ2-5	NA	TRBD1	TGTGCTAGTGGTTTCCCCGGGACAGGGGGCTCGGGGACCCAGTACTTC	CASGFPGTGGSGTQYF
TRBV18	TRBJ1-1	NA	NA	TGTGCCAGCTCACCACCGTTGGGGCCGTCCACTGAAGCTTTCTTT	CASSPPLGPSTEAFF
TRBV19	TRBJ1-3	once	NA	TGTGCCAGTAGTATCGGGGTCACCTCTGGAAACACCATATATTTT	CASSIGVTSGNTIYF
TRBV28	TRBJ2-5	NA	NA	TGTGCCAGCAGGGGACAAGAGACCCAGTACTTC	CASRGQETQYF
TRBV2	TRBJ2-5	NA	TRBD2	TGTGCCAGCAGTGGGACTAGCGGAGAGACCCAGTACTTC	CASSGTSGETQYF
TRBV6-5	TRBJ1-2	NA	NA	TGTGCCAGCAGCTCCCGTGGGCCAGTTAGCTATGGCTACACCTTC	CASSSRGPVSYGYTF
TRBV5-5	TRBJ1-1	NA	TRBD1	TGTGCCAGCAGCTCCCGGTCTCGGACAGGTCGAGAAACTGAAGCTTTCTTT	CASSSRSRTGRETEAFF
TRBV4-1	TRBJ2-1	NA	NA	TGCGCCAGCAGCCCACTTGGGACCGCCGAGCAGTTCTTC	CASSPLGTAEQFF
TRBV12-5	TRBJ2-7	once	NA	TGTGCTAGTGCTCAAGGGGACTCCTACGAGCAGTACTTC	CASAQGDSYEQYF
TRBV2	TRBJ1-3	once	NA	TGTGCCAGCACTCCGGACGGCCCCTACTCTGGAAACACCATATATTTT	CASTPDGPYSGNTIYF
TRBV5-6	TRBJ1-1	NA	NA	TGTGCCAGCAGCTTGGACATTGTCACTGAAGCTTTCTTT	CASSLDIVTEAFF
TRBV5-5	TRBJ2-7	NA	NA	TGTGCCAGCAGCTTGGTCTCCTACCACGAGCAGTACTTC	CASSLVSYHEQYF
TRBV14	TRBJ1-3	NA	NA	TGTGCCAGCAGCCGAGACACCGGGCCCCTCGGAGGAAACACCATATATTTT	CASSRDTGPLGGNTIYF
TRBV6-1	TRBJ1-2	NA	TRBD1	TGTGCCAGCAGTGAAGAGAACAGGGGGCTTGGTGGCTACACCTTC	CASSEENRGLGGYTF
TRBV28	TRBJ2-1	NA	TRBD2	TGTGCCAGCAGCACTAGCGGCCCATACAATGAGCAGTTCTTC	CASSTSGPYNEQFF
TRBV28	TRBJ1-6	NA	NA	TGTGCCAGCAGTCCCTCGGAGGGGTATAATTCACCCCTCCACTTT	CASSPSEGYNSPLHF